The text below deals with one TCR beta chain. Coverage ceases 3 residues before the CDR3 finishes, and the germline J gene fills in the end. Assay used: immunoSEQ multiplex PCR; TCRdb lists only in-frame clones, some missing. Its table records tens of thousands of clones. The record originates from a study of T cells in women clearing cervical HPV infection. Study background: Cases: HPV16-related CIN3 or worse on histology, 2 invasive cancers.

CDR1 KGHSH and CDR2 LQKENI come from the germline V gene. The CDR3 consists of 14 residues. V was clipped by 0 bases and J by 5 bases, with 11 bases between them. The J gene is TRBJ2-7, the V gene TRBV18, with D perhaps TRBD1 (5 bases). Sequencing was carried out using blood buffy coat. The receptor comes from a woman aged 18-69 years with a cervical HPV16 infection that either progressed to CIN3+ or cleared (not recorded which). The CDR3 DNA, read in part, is TGTGCCAGCTCACCACCCAGCAGGGCCCACGAG. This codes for CASSPPSRAHE. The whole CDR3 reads CASSPPSRAHEQYF.